This T cell receptor beta chain came from a study of T cell repertoires in cytomegalovirus infection. Study-wide background: Both CMV infection and a matching HLA type were indicated by public TCR beta signatures. General study findings and limits: Individuals carrying CMV plus the relevant HLA were identified by cumulative frequency of public TCR beta families. CMV-specific HLA-C-restricted TCR beta clonotypes dominated the ex vivo response.

The germline gives CDR1 GTSNPN, CDR2 SVGIG (reference sequence). The CDR3 contains 12 residues. With 2 bases removed from V and 3 bases from J, the gap between germline ends came to 7 bases. One entry per CDR3 protein, called by TCRdb with MiXCR from the reads. The sample yields 100,000 to 150,000 distinct CDR3 sequences, roughly a quarter seen once. As regards this clonotype: Its target is not known.

The chain recombines TRBV30 with TRBJ1-1; D is ambiguous. Sequencing used PBMCs, sequenced either directly or after in vitro stimulation (not recorded which). This sequence originates from a human donor in good health (CMV status not recorded). Some clones in this sample may be carry-over from other donors' samples. This chain's CDR3 is CAWSWPDTEAFF. DNA of the CDR3: TGTGCCTGGAGTTGGCCTGACACTGAAGCTTTCTTT. The full variable domain, rest sourced from reference TRBV30 and TRBJ1-1, is SQTIHQWPATLVQPVGSPLSLECTVEGTSNPNLYWYRQAAGRGLQLLFYSVGIGQISSEVPQNLSASRPQDRQFILSSKKLLLSDSGFYLCAWSWPDTEAFFGQGTRLTVV.